A single sample is the source of the 26 T cell receptor beta chains below, sequenced in a study of T cell clones after liver transplantation. The assay was immunoSEQ multiplex PCR, and TCRdb's table has in-frame clones only and misses some. The sample lists 15,000 or so clones; 80% to 95% were seen once. Sequencing was performed on CD8+ T cells from blood, taken before liver transplant. These receptors were obtained from a human donor who received a liver transplant.

V is TRBV11-2 and J is TRBJ2-1, with D possibly matching TRBD1 (6 bases). Germline assignment: CDR1 SGHAT and CDR2 FQNNGV. Between the trimmed V and J ends, which lost 5 bases and 3 bases, there was a span of 11 bases. CDR3 size: 14 residues. CDR3 DNA sequence: TGTGCCAGCAGCCCCGAGGACAGCTACAATGAGCAGTTCTTC. Its translation is CASSPEDSYNEQFF.

The chain is built from TRBV7-6 and TRBJ2-5; TRBD1 might be the D (10 bases). V gave up 5 bases and J gave up 5 bases, with 21 bases separating them. Germline values: CDR1 SGHVS, CDR2 FNYEAQ. This CDR3 has 16 amino acids. CDR3: CASSPSGTGAGETQYF. CDR3 DNA: TGTGCCAGCAGCCCTAGCGGGACAGGGGCCGGGGAGACCCAGTACTTC.

This sequence joins TRBV27 and TRBJ1-1, with D possibly being TRBD1 (6 bases). Trimming removed 2 bases from V and 0 bases from J, with 10 bases in between. The germline V gene has CDR1 MNHEY and CDR2 SMNVEV (reference sequence). CDR3 length: 15 amino acids. CDR3 sequence: CASSLEQGMNTEAFF. CDR3 DNA sequence: TGTGCCAGCAGTTTAGAGCAGGGGATGAACACTGAAGCTTTCTTT.

The chain recombines TRBV7-9 with TRBJ2-1, with D perhaps matching TRBD1 or TRBD2 (5 bases each). Between the trimmed V and J ends, which lost 1 base and 13 bases, there was a span of 11 bases. This CDR3 region has 12 residues. Looked up from germline, CDR1 is SEHNR and CDR2 is FQNEAQ (reference sequence). The CDR3 nucleotides are TGTGCCAGCAGCTTAGGGGGGACCCTACAGTTCTTC. Amino acid sequence: CASSLGGTLQFF. The full variable domain, in which reference TRBV7-9 and TRBJ2-1 provide the parts outside the CDR3, is DTGVSQNPRHKITKRGQNVTFRCDPISEHNRLYWYRQTLGQGPEFLTYFQNEAQLEKSRLLSDRFSAERPKGSFSTLEIQRTEQGDSAMYLCASSLGGTLQFFGPGTRLTVL.

CDR3 in amino acids: CASSKARASGRGEQYF. CDR3 bases: TGTGCCAGCAGCAAAGCGCGGGCTAGCGGGAGAGGGGAGCAGTACTTC. The rearrangement uses TRBV21-1 and TRBJ2-7; the table's TRBD2 call for D was not verified on the DNA. TRBV21-1 is described as a pseudogene. This CDR3 contains 16 residues.

This clone was counted between two and nine times. The CDR3 DNA reads TGCGCCAGCAGCCAGTCGACAGTCTCCTACGAGCAGTACTTC. Translation: CASSQSTVSYEQYF. This rearrangement joins TRBV4-1 to TRBJ2-7, with TRBD1 as a possible D gene (5 bases). CDR3 length: 14 residues. Germline V gene data show CDR1 as MGHRA and CDR2 as YSYEKL. The V and J ends lost 3 bases and 0 bases respectively, with 9 bases between them.

The chain links TRBV27 to TRBJ2-7, with 10 bases lining up with TRBD1. Germline-derived CDR1 and CDR2 are MNHEY and SMNVEV (reference sequence). There are 16 residues in the CDR3. The J segment lost 3 bases and the V segment lost 3 bases, leaving 8 bases of the junction unmatched. The CDR3 loop is CASSFFGQGVSYEQYF. CDR3 in DNA: TGTGCCAGCAGTTTCTTCGGACAGGGGGTTAGCTACGAGCAGTACTTC.

A few counts support this clone. Germline and junction disagree at one end, which may indicate a read error. V gene TRBV11-3 combines with J gene TRBJ1-5; D gene unclear. CDR3 length: 13 amino acids. The germline V gene encodes CDR1 SGHNT and CDR2 YENEEA. The CDR3 bases are TGTACCAGCAGCTTTGATAGCAATCAGCCCCAGCATTTT. It specifies CTSSFDSNQPQHF.

The chain combines TRBV19 with TRBJ1-2, with D perhaps TRBD1 (6 bases). The CDR3 spans 17 residues. V was trimmed by 3 bases and J by 0 bases, leaving 17 bases between them. Germline CDR1 reads LNHDA; CDR2 reads SQIVND (reference sequence). CDR3 sequence: CASSIGAGAFSNYGYTF. CDR3 DNA sequence: TGTGCCAGTAGTATTGGTGCAGGGGCTTTTTCTAACTATGGCTACACCTTC.

V and J are TRBV7-6 and TRBJ2-2; D uncertain. The CDR3 length is 11 residues. V lost 6 bases to trimming and J lost 6 bases, with 5 bases between them. Germline CDR1 and CDR2: SGHVS and FNYEAQ. As DNA, the CDR3 is TGTGCCAGCAGTCCTCCCGGGGAGCTGTTTTTT. It yields the protein CASSPPGELFF.

CDR3 protein: CASSSGLEGTGNEQFF. The DNA for the CDR3 is TGTGCCAGCAGCTCGGGGCTAGAAGGGACGGGCAATGAGCAGTTCTTC. The chain couples TRBV7-3 to TRBJ2-1; either TRBD1 or TRBD2 may fit D (5 bases each). The germline V gene encodes CDR1 SGHTA and CDR2 FQGTGA. Trimming took off 4 bases at V and 6 bases at J, with 19 bases between the two ends. The CDR3 covers 16 residues.

J is TRBJ2-2 and V is TRBV7-6, with D perhaps matching TRBD1 (5 bases). V lost 5 bases, J lost 0 bases, and 19 bases lay in between. Germline V gene data show CDR1 as SGHVS and CDR2 as FNYEAQ. The CDR3 sequence is 18 residues long. CDR3 amino acids: CASSLNRGATPNTGELFF. The CDR3 coding sequence is TGTGCCAGCAGCCTAAATAGGGGCGCCACCCCGAACACCGGGGAGCTGTTTTTT.

This clone was recorded only once. This chain links TRBV11-2 with TRBJ2-2; weak D call: TRBD1 (6 bases). This CDR3 comprises 17 residues. V dropped 5 bases and J dropped 1 base, with 17 bases sitting between them. Germline V CDR1 and CDR2: SGHAT, FQNNGV. The CDR3 DNA follows: TGTGCCAGCAGCCGAGCCCCCGGGACAAAGAACACCGGGGAGCTGTTTTTT. This translates into CASSRAPGTKNTGELFF.

This sequence joins TRBV18 and TRBJ2-1; TRBD1 might be the D (6 bases). V lost 0 bases and J lost 5, with 8 bases in between. This CDR3 is 14 amino acids long. Germline CDR1 and CDR2: KGHSH and LQKENI. The CDR3, as DNA: TGTGCCAGCTCACCACCGTCAGGGGACAATGAGCAGTTCTTC. This gives the protein CASSPPSGDNEQFF.

This clone is deemed medium-sized. The chain couples TRBV28 to TRBJ1-5; D is undetermined. Germline V gives CDR1 MDHEN, CDR2 SYDVKM. The CDR3 loop spans 17 amino acids. V was trimmed by 6 bases and J by 5 bases, leaving 23 bases between them. The CDR3 sequence is CASSLLGEAPLDQPQHF. For the CDR3, the DNA is TGTGCCAGCAGCCTCCTGGGAGAGGCGCCACTGGATCAGCCCCAGCATTTT.

This chain links TRBV29-1 with TRBJ2-7; 8 nucleotides line up with TRBD2. The CDR3 is 14 amino acids. The trim removed 3 bases at V and 5 bases at J, leaving 9 bases unmatched. Germline V CDR1 and CDR2: SQVTM, ANQGSEA. DNA for the CDR3: TGCAGCGTTGAGATCAGCGGGAGAGGAAACGAGCAGTACTTC. As protein: CSVEISGRGNEQYF.

The chain links TRBV19 to TRBJ1-3; no clear D gene. The CDR3 extends over 14 amino acids. Germline assignment: CDR1 LNHDA and CDR2 SQIVND (reference sequence). The V gene lost 3 bases and the J gene lost 0 bases, with 6 bases spanning the gap. The CDR3 reads CASSMVGSGNTIYF. The CDR3 bases are TGTGCCAGTAGTATGGTAGGCTCTGGAAACACCATATATTTT.

The rearrangement joins TRBV6-6 to TRBJ1-2; D ambiguous. The length of the CDR3 is 15 residues. The V gene lost 2 bases and the J gene lost 1 base, with 11 bases spanning the gap. Germline V gene data show CDR1 as MNHNY and CDR2 as SVGAGI (reference sequence). The CDR3 protein is CASSYERHLNYGYTF. CDR3 in DNA: TGTGCCAGCAGTTACGAACGACACCTTAACTATGGCTACACCTTC.

The chain recombines TRBV5-1 with TRBJ2-1, with D unclear. V lost 0 bases to trimming and J lost 7 bases, with 14 bases between them. This CDR3 is 15 amino acids long. From germline, CDR1 is SGHRS and CDR2 YFSETQ. The CDR3 DNA follows: TGCGCCAGCAGCTTGGAGGGCCGTAGTGGGAATGAGCAGTTCTTC. Its protein product is CASSLEGRSGNEQFF.

The rearrangement links TRBV5-6 to TRBJ2-2; D not resolved. With 4 bases removed from V and 5 bases from J, the gap between germline ends came to 6 bases. Looked up from germline, CDR1 is SGHDT and CDR2 is YYEEEE. The CDR3 is 12 residues long. The CDR3 loop reads CASSTITGELFF. In DNA, the CDR3 is TGTGCCAGCAGCACTATAACCGGGGAGCTGTTTTTT. The full variable domain, rest sourced from reference TRBV5-6 and TRBJ2-2, is DAGVTQSPTHLIKTRGQQVTLRCSPKSGHDTVSWYQQALGQGPQFIFQYYEEEERQRGNFPDRFSGHQFPNYSSELNVNALLLGDSALYLCASSTITGELFFGEGSRLTVL.

V is TRBV5-6 and J is TRBJ1-5; 12 bases match TRBD1. There are 19 residues in the CDR3. In germline, CDR1 is SGHDT, CDR2 YYEEEE. Trimming cost V 0 bases and J 0 bases; bases outside gene matches: 7. The CDR3: CASSLEGTGGWYSNQPQHF. CDR3 coding DNA: TGTGCCAGCAGCTTGGAGGGGACAGGGGGCTGGTATAGCAATCAGCCCCAGCATTTT. Variable domain in full (rest from reference TRBV5-6 and TRBJ1-5): DAGVTQSPTHLIKTRGQQVTLRCSPKSGHDTVSWYQQALGQGPQFIFQYYEEEERQRGNFPDRFSGHQFPNYSSELNVNALLLGDSALYLCASSLEGTGGWYSNQPQHFGDGTRLSIL.

The genes are TRBV7-3 and TRBJ2-1; TRBD2 matches at 8 bases. Unmatched junction bases numbered 6, after V lost 6 bases and J lost 5 bases. This CDR3 has 14 amino acids. Germline CDR1 and CDR2: SGHTA and FQGTGA. CDR3: CASSAGRGNNEQFF. As DNA, the CDR3 is TGTGCCAGCAGTGCCGGGAGGGGAAACAATGAGCAGTTCTTC.

The chain uses TRBV7-8 and TRBJ1-1, with 9 bases aligning to TRBD1. V lost 4 bases to trimming and J lost 6 bases; unmatched junction nucleotides: 12. CDR1 is SGHVS and CDR2 is FQNEAQ in the germline V gene. The CDR3 spans 16 residues. CDR3 loop: CASSSGPRYRGPEAFF. CDR3 nucleotide sequence: TGTGCCAGCAGCTCCGGCCCCCGTTACAGGGGGCCTGAAGCTTTCTTT.

The rearrangement uses TRBV7-8 and TRBJ2-7; 7 positions match TRBD2. The CDR3 extends over 16 amino acids. Germline assignment: CDR1 SGHVS and CDR2 FQNEAQ. With 4 bases clipped from V and 4 bases from J, the junction kept 13 bases outside the gene matches. The CDR3 DNA follows: TGTGCCAGCAGCTCCCTAGGGAGGGCCGACTATTACGAGCAGTACTTC. This encodes CASSSLGRADYYEQYF.

The chain recombines TRBV30 with TRBJ1-2; possibly TRBD1 for D (5 bases). This CDR3 region has 12 residues. Germline lookup yields CDR1 GTSNPN and CDR2 SVGIG (reference sequence). The V and J ends lost 5 bases and 4 bases respectively, with 11 bases between them. The CDR3 loop is CAWGFQGYGYTF. CDR3 DNA: TGTGCCTGGGGCTTTCAGGGCTATGGCTACACCTTC.

The genes are TRBV5-1 and TRBJ2-3, with D maybe TRBD2 (6 bases). The CDR3 loop spans 17 amino acids. The germline gives CDR1 SGHRS, CDR2 YFSETQ. V lost 1 base and J lost 2, with 17 bases in between. DNA for the CDR3: TGCGCCAGCAGCTTGTGGGACTCCCTAAGATCCACAGATACGCAGTATTTT. It encodes CASSLWDSLRSTDTQYF. The full variable domain, rest sourced from reference TRBV5-1 and TRBJ2-3, is KAGVTQTPRYLIKTRGQQVTLSCSPISGHRSVSWYQQTPGQGLQFLFEYFSETQRNKGNFPGRFSGRQFSNSRSEMNVSTLELGDSALYLCASSLWDSLRSTDTQYFGPGTRLTVL.